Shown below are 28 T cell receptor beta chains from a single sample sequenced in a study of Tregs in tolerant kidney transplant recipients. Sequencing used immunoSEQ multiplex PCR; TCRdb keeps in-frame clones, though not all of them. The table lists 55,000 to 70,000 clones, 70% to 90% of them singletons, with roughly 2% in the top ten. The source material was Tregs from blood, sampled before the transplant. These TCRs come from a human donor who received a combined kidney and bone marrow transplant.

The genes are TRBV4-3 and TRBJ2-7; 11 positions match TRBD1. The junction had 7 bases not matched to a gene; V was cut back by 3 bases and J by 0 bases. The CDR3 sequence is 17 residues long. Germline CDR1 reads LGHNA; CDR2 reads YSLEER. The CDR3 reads CASSHVGQGGSSYEQYF. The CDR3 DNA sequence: TGCGCCAGCAGCCATGTGGGACAGGGGGGGAGCTCCTACGAGCAGTACTTC.

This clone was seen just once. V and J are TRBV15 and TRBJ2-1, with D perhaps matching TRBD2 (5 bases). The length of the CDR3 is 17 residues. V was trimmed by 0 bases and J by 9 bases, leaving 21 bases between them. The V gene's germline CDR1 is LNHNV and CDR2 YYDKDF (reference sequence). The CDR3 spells CATSRDTMLGVGVEQFF. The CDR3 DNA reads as TGTGCCACCAGCAGAGATACGATGCTCGGGGTTGGGGTTGAGCAGTTCTTC.

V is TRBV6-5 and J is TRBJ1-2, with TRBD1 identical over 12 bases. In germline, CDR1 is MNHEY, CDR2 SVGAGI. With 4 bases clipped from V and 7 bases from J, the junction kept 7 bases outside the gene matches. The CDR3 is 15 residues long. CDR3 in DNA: TGTGCCAGCAGTTCCACCGGGACAGGGGGCTCTGGCTACACCTTC. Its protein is CASSSTGTGGSGYTF.

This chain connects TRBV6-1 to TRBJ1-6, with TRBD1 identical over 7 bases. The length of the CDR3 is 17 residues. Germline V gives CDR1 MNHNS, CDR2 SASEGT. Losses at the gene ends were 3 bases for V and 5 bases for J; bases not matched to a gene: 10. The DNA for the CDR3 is TGTGCCAGCAGTGATTCGGGACGACAGGGACATAATTCACCCCTCCACTTT. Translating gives CASSDSGRQGHNSPLHF.

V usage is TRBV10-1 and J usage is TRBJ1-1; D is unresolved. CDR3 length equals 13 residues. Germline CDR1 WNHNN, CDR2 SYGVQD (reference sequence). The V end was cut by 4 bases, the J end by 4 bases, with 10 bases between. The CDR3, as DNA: TGCGCCAGCAGTGCTCAACGGGGCACTGAAGCTTTCTTT. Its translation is CASSAQRGTEAFF.

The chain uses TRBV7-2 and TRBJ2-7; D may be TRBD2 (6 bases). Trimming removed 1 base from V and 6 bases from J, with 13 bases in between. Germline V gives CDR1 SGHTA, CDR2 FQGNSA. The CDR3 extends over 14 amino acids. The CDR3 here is CASSLVSGGGEQYF. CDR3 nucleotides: TGTGCCAGCAGCTTAGTTTCTGGGGGAGGCGAGCAGTACTTC.

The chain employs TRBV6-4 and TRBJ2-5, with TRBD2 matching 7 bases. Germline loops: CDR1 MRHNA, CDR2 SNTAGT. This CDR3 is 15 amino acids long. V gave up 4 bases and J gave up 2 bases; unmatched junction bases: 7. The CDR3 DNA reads TGTGCCAGCAGTGTTAATAGCGGGCCTCAAGAGACCCAGTACTTC. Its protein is CASSVNSGPQETQYF.

The CDR3 DNA is TGTGCCAGCAGCTTAGATTTCTTTCCCGGGGACAGGGATTATGAAAAACTGTTTTTT. Encoded protein: CASSLDFFPGDRDYEKLFF. The chain links TRBV7-2 to TRBJ1-4, with 9 bases fitting TRBD1. V gave up 1 base and J gave up 6 bases; unmatched junction bases: 15. The CDR3 runs 19 residues. Germline lookup yields CDR1 SGHTA and CDR2 FQGNSA.

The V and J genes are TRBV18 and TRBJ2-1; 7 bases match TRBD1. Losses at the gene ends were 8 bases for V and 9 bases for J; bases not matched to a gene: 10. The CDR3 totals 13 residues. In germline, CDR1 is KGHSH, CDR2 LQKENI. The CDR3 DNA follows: TGTGCCAGCACTACTTCAGGGGGAACTGAGCAGTTCTTC. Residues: CASTTSGGTEQFF.

As DNA, the CDR3 is TGCAGCGTTGAAGATTCCCGGACAGGATTTTCCTACGAGCAGTACTTC. Amino acid sequence: CSVEDSRTGFSYEQYF. The rearrangement uses TRBV29-1 and TRBJ2-7, with 7 bases identical to TRBD1. Germline V gene sequence: CDR1 SQVTM, CDR2 ANQGSEA. J lost 1 base, V lost 0 bases, and 9 bases had no gene match. The CDR3 is 16 residues long.

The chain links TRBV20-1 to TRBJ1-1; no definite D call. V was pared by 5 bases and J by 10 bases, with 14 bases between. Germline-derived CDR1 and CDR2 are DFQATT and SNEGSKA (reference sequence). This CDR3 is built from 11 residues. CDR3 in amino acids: CSAHDGPPAFF. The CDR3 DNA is TGCAGTGCTCACGACGGACCCCCAGCTTTCTTT.

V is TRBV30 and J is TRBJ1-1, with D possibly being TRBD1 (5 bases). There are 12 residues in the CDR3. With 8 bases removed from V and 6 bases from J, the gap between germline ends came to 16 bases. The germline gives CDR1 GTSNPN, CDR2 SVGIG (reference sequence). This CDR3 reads CAGNRGRPEAFF. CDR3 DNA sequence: TGTGCCGGGAATAGGGGCAGACCTGAAGCTTTCTTT.

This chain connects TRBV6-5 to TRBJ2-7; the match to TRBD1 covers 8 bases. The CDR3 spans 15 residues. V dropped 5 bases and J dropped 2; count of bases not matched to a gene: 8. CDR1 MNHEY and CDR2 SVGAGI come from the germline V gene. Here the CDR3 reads CASSMPGTGAYEQYF. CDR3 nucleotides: TGTGCCAGCAGTATGCCTGGGACAGGAGCCTACGAGCAGTACTTC.

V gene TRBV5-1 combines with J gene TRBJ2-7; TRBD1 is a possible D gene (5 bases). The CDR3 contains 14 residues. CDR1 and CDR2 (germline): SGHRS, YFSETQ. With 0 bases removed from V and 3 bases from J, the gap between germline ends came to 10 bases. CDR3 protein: CASSLDPGIYEQYF. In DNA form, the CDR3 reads TGCGCCAGCAGCTTGGACCCAGGGATCTACGAGCAGTACTTC.

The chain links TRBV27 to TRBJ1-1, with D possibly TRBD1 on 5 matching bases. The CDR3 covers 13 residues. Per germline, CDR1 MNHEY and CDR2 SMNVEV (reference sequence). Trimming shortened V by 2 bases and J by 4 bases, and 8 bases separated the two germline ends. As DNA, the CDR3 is TGTGCCAGCAGTTTACCGCAGGGCACTGAAGCTTTCTTT. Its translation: CASSLPQGTEAFF.

The DNA for the CDR3 is TGTGCCAGCAGCTTCTGGGACTATTTTAGCACAGATACGCAGTATTTT. Its translation: CASSFWDYFSTDTQYF. The genes are TRBV7-2 and TRBJ2-3; 7 nucleotides align to TRBD2. Germline V CDR1 and CDR2: SGHTA, FQGNSA. CDR3 length equals 16 residues. V dropped 3 bases and J dropped 0; count of bases not matched to a gene: 6.

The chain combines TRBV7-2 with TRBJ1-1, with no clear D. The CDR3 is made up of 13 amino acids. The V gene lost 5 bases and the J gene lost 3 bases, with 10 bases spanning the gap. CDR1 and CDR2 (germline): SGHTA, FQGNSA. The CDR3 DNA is TGTGCCAGCAGCAAAGAGGGTTACACTGAAGCTTTCTTT. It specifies CASSKEGYTEAFF. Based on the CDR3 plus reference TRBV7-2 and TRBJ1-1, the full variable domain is GAGVSQSPSNKVTEKGKDVELRCDPISGHTALYWYRQSLGQGLEFLIYFQGNSAPDKSGLPSDRFSAERTGGSVSTLTIQRTQQEDSAVYLCASSKEGYTEAFFGQGTRLTVV.

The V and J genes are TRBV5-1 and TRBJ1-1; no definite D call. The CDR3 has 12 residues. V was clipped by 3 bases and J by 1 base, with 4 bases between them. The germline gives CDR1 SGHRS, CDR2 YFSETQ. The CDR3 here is CASSYGNTEAFF. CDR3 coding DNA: TGCGCCAGCAGCTATGGGAACACTGAAGCTTTCTTT. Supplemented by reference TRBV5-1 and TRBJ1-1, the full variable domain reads KAGVTQTPRYLIKTRGQQVTLSCSPISGHRSVSWYQQTPGQGLQFLFEYFSETQRNKGNFPGRFSGRQFSNSRSEMNVSTLELGDSALYLCASSYGNTEAFFGQGTRLTVV.

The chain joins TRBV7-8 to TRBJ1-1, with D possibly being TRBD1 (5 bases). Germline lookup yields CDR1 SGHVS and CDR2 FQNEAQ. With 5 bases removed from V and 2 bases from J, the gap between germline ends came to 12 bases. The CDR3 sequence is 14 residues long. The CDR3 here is CASSTRDLNTEAFF. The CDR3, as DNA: TGTGCCAGCAGCACCCGGGACTTAAACACTGAAGCTTTCTTT. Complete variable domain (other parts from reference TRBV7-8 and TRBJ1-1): GAGVSQSPRYKVAKRGQDVALRCDPISGHVSLFWYQQALGQGPEFLTYFQNEAQLDKSGLPSDRFFAERPEGSVSTLKIQRTQQEDSAVYLCASSTRDLNTEAFFGQGTRLTVV.

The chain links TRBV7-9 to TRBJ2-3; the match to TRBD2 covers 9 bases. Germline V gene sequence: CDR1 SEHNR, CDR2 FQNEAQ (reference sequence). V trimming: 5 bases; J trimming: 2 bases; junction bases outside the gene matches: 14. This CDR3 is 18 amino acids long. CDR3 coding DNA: TGTGCCAGCAGCCCCAGGCGGGGGCTAGCGGGAACCACAGATACGCAGTATTTT. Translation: CASSPRRGLAGTTDTQYF.

Here the CDR3 DNA reads TGTGCCAGCAGCGATGGGACCAGGGAGCAGTACTTC. Its protein is CASSDGTREQYF. The rearrangement links TRBV7-2 to TRBJ2-5, with D perhaps matching TRBD1 or TRBD2 (5 bases each). Trimming cost V 5 bases and J 11 bases, with 15 bases left between them. CDR3 length equals 12 residues. The germline gives CDR1 SGHTA, CDR2 FQGNSA.

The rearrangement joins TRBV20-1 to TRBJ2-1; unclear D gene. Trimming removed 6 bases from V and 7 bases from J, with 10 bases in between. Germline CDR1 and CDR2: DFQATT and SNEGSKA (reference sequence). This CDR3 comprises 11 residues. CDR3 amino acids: CSARVVNEQFF. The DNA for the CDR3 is TGCAGTGCCCGGGTCGTGAATGAGCAGTTCTTC.

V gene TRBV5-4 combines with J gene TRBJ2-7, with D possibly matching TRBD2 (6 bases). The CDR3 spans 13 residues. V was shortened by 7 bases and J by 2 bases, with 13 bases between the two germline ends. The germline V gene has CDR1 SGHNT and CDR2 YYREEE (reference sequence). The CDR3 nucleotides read TGTGCCAGCGGGCCACCGGGGGCCTACGAGCAGTACTTC. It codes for CASGPPGAYEQYF.

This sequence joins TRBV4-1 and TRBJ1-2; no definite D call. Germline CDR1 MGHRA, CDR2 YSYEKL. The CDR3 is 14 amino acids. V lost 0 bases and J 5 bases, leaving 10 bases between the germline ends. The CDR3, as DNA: TGCGCCAGCAGCCAAGATGATACCGAATATGGCTACACCTTC. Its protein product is CASSQDDTEYGYTF.

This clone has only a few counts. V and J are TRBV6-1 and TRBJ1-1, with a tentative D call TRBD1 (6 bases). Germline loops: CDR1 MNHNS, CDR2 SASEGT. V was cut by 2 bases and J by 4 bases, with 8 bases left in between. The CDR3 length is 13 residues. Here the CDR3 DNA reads TGTGCCAGCAGTGAACAAGGGGGCACTGAAGCTTTCTTT. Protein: CASSEQGGTEAFF.

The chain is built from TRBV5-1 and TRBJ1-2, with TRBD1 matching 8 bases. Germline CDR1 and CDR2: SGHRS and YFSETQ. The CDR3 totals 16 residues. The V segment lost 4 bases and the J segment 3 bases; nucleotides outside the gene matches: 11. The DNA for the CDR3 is TGCGCCAGCAGCCCGCGACAGGGGACTGTGGACTATGGCTACACCTTC. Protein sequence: CASSPRQGTVDYGYTF.

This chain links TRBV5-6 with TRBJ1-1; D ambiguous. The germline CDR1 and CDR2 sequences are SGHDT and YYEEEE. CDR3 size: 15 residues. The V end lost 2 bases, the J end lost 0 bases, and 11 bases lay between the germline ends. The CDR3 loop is CASSFRGGMNTEAFF. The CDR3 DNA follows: TGTGCCAGCAGCTTCCGAGGCGGGATGAACACTGAAGCTTTCTTT.

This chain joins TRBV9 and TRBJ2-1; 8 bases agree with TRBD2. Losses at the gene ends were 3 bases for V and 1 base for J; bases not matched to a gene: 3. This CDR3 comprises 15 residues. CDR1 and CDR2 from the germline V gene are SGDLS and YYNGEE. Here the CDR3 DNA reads TGTGCCAGCAGCGCAAGCGGGAGTTCCTACAATGAGCAGTTCTTC. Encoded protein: CASSASGSSYNEQFF.